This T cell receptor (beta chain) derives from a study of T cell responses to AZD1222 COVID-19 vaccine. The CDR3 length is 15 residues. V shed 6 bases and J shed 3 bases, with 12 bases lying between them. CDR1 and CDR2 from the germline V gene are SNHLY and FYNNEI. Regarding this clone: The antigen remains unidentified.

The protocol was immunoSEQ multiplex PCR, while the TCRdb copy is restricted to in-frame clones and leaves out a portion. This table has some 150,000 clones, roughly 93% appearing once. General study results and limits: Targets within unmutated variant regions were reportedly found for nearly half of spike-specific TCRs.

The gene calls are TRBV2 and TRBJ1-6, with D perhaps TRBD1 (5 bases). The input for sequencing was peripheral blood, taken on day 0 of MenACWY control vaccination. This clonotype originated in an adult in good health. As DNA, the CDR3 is TGTGCCAGCAGGACGCGGCAGGGCTATAATTCACCCCTCCACTTT. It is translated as CASRTRQGYNSPLHF.